Below, 26 T cell receptor beta chains from the same sample are listed, as sequenced in a study of T cell responses to AZD1222 COVID-19 vaccine. TCRdb's copy holds only in-frame clones and misses some; the assay was immunoSEQ multiplex PCR. The data hold approximately 110,000 clones, with roughly nine tenths observed a single time. The sequencing here drew on peripheral blood, taken on day 0 of AZD1222 vaccination. Receptors originate from an adult in good health.

This chain uses TRBV4-2 with TRBJ1-4, with a tentative D call TRBD1 (5 bases). Germline CDR1 reads LGHNA; CDR2 reads YNFKEQ. Trimming left V 0 bases short and J 2 bases short, with 16 bases between. The CDR3 length is 18 residues. CDR3 sequence (DNA): TGTGCCAGCAGCCAAGATGCAGGGAATCAGCGGACTAATGAAAAACTGTTTTTT. This codes for CASSQDAGNQRTNEKLFF.

The rearrangement links TRBV5-5 to TRBJ2-5, with D possibly called TRBD1 or TRBD2 (5 bases each). This CDR3 is built from 16 residues. Germline CDR1 reads SGHKS; CDR2 reads YYEKEE (reference sequence). V was pared by 0 bases and J by 4 bases, with 16 bases between. CDR3 DNA: TGTGCCAGCAGCTTGGGAGGGACCCGAAAGGGAGAGACCCAGTACTTC. Translation gives CASSLGGTRKGETQYF.

The chain is built from TRBV19 and TRBJ1-5, with D possibly TRBD1 on 5 matching bases. The CDR3 runs to 15 residues. The ends were cut back, 3 bases at V and 1 base at J, with 10 bases in the middle. Germline values: CDR1 LNHDA, CDR2 SQIVND (reference sequence). In DNA form, the CDR3 reads TGTGCCAGTAGTATCGGGGGATGGAGCAATCAGCCCCAGCATTTT. It encodes CASSIGGWSNQPQHF.

The V call is TRBV27, the J call TRBJ1-1; 10 nucleotides align to TRBD1. Unmatched junction bases numbered 6, after V lost 5 bases and J lost 6 bases. Germline loops: CDR1 MNHEY, CDR2 SMNVEV (reference sequence). The CDR3 has 14 residues. The CDR3 reads CASSRPGQGSEAFF. CDR3 DNA: TGTGCCAGCAGTCGACCGGGACAGGGGTCTGAAGCTTTCTTT.

The V gene is TRBV28, the J gene TRBJ2-1; tentatively, D is TRBD1 (5 bases). Germline V gene data show CDR1 as MDHEN and CDR2 as SYDVKM. V was cut by 8 bases and J by 5 bases, with 19 bases left in between. The CDR3 is 15 amino acids. The CDR3 sequence: CASWSAGMNHNEQFF. CDR3 coding DNA: TGTGCCAGCTGGTCGGCAGGGATGAATCACAATGAGCAGTTCTTC. The whole variable domain, filled in from reference TRBV28 and TRBJ2-1, reads DVKVTQSSRYLVKRTGEKVFLECVQDMDHENMFWYRQDPGLGLRLIYFSYDVKMKEKGDIPEGYSVSREKKERFSLILESASTNQTSMYLCASWSAGMNHNEQFFGPGTRLTVL.

This chain joins TRBV6-5 and TRBJ2-2; 11 bases line up with TRBD1. This CDR3 contains 14 residues. CDR1 and CDR2 (germline): MNHEY, SVGAGI. Trimming cost V 7 bases and J 5 bases; bases outside gene matches: 3. CDR3 sequence (DNA): TGTGCCAGCAAAAGGGACAGGGGGACCGGGGAGCTGTTTTTT. Protein: CASKRDRGTGELFF.

The chain couples TRBV2 to TRBJ2-5, with D perhaps given as TRBD1 or TRBD2 (5 bases each). V gave up 7 bases and J gave up 5 bases, with 17 bases separating them. CDR1 is SNHLY and CDR2 is FYNNEI in the germline V gene. CDR3 size: 14 residues. As DNA, the CDR3 is TGTGCCAGCAAATCTCAGGGCGGGTGGGAGACCCAGTACTTC. This codes for CASKSQGGWETQYF.

V usage is TRBV30 and J usage is TRBJ1-1; D gene unclear. CDR1 and CDR2 (germline): GTSNPN, SVGIG (reference sequence). V lost 0 bases and J lost 6, with 11 bases in between. The length of the CDR3 is 13 residues. CDR3 nucleotide sequence: TGTGCCTGGAGTGTAGAAGGGCCCCCTGAAGCTTTCTTT. It is translated as CAWSVEGPPEAFF.

This chain uses TRBV5-1 with TRBJ1-1; TRBD1 matches at 7 bases. Germline loops: CDR1 SGHRS, CDR2 YFSETQ. The CDR3 loop spans 16 amino acids. V was clipped by 0 bases and J by 2 bases; unmatched bases: 7. DNA of the CDR3: TGCGCCAGCAGCTTGGGGAGACAGGGACCCAACACTGAAGCTTTCTTT. Its protein product is CASSLGRQGPNTEAFF. The whole variable domain, remainder taken from reference TRBV5-1 and TRBJ1-1, is KAGVTQTPRYLIKTRGQQVTLSCSPISGHRSVSWYQQTPGQGLQFLFEYFSETQRNKGNFPGRFSGRQFSNSRSEMNVSTLELGDSALYLCASSLGRQGPNTEAFFGQGTRLTVV.

The count of this clone is one. The chain is built from TRBV7-3 and TRBJ1-2; 9 bases line up with TRBD1. The V segment lost 6 bases and the J segment 6 bases; nucleotides outside the gene matches: 14. The CDR3 is 16 residues long. Germline V CDR1 and CDR2: SGHTA, FQGTGA. The CDR3: CASSRTGGAGWNGYTF. In nucleotides, the CDR3 is TGTGCCAGCAGTCGTACAGGGGGCGCGGGGTGGAATGGCTACACCTTC.

CDR3 residues: CASSEGTYNEQFF. The CDR3 DNA follows: TGTGCCAGCAGTGAGGGAACCTACAATGAGCAGTTCTTC. The chain recombines TRBV2 with TRBJ2-1; D unclear. Germline CDR1 and CDR2: SNHLY and FYNNEI. This CDR3 contains 13 residues. V lost 3 bases to trimming and J lost 2 bases, with 5 bases between them.

This clone showed up just once. The chain combines TRBV11-2 with TRBJ1-1; D may be TRBD1 (6 bases). The CDR3 spans 15 residues. The V gene lost 1 base and the J gene lost 0 bases, with 9 bases spanning the gap. Germline-derived CDR1 and CDR2 are SGHAT and FQNNGV. The CDR3 is CASSLVGQMNTEAFF. CDR3 DNA: TGTGCCAGCAGCTTAGTCGGACAGATGAACACTGAAGCTTTCTTT.

The chain recombines TRBV28 with TRBJ2-1; possibly TRBD2 for D (6 bases). V shed 5 bases and J shed 1 base, with 12 bases lying between them. Germline assignment: CDR1 MDHEN and CDR2 SYDVKM. CDR3 size: 15 residues. The chain's CDR3 is CASSAGDFSYNEQFF. CDR3 in DNA: TGTGCCAGCAGTGCCGGGGACTTTTCCTACAATGAGCAGTTCTTC.

The rearrangement links TRBV18 to TRBJ2-2; D is unclear. Per germline, CDR1 KGHSH and CDR2 LQKENI. Deletions cut 2 bases from V and 4 bases from J, with 8 bases between. CDR3 length equals 14 residues. The CDR3 DNA follows: TGTGCCAGCTCACCAGTCGGGCGCACCGGGGAGCTGTTTTTT. Its translation is CASSPVGRTGELFF. Full variable domain (outside the CDR3, taken from reference TRBV18 and TRBJ2-2): NAGVMQNPRHLVRRRGQEARLRCSPMKGHSHVYWYRQLPEEGLKFMVYLQKENIIDESGMPKERFSAEFPKEGPSILRIQQVVRGDSAAYFCASSPVGRTGELFFGEGSRLTVL.

The chain joins TRBV9 to TRBJ2-1; 10 bases match TRBD2. V lost 5 bases, J lost 6 bases, and 2 bases stayed unmatched. This CDR3 spans 13 amino acids. Germline V gives CDR1 SGDLS, CDR2 YYNGEE. As DNA, the CDR3 is TGTGCCAGCAGGGCTAGCGGGAGCAATGAGCAGTTCTTC. This gives the protein CASRASGSNEQFF.

The chain employs TRBV2 and TRBJ1-1; TRBD1 agrees at 8 bases. CDR1 and CDR2 (germline): SNHLY, FYNNEI. V shed 5 bases and J 4 bases; nucleotides not matched to a gene: 9. The CDR3 runs to 15 residues. The CDR3 loop is CASSRRGLMGTEAFF. The CDR3 coding sequence is TGTGCCAGCAGTCGCAGGGGGCTGATGGGCACTGAAGCTTTCTTT.

J is TRBJ2-6 and V is TRBV7-2; perhaps TRBD2 as D (5 bases). The CDR3 runs 13 residues. Trimming shortened V by 5 bases and J by 4 bases, and 6 bases separated the two germline ends. The germline gives CDR1 SGHTA, CDR2 FQGNSA. CDR3 sequence reads: CASSPGGANVLTF. CDR3 coding DNA: TGTGCCAGCAGCCCGGGGGGGGCCAACGTCCTGACTTTC.

V and J are TRBV28 and TRBJ1-3; no clear D. CDR1 is MDHEN, CDR2 SYDVKM, per germline. Trimming took off 5 bases at V and 0 bases at J, with 8 bases between the two ends. The CDR3 length is 14 residues. The CDR3 region is CASSQVSSGNTIYF. In DNA, the CDR3 is TGTGCCAGCAGTCAGGTCTCCTCTGGAAACACCATATATTTT.

This chain connects TRBV7-9 to TRBJ2-7; no firm D call. In germline, CDR1 is SEHNR, CDR2 FQNEAQ (reference sequence). Trimming removed 2 bases at V and 3 bases at J, with 11 bases between. This CDR3 has 14 amino acids. CDR3 residues: CASSLPGPHYEQYF. CDR3 nucleotide sequence: TGTGCCAGCAGCTTACCGGGCCCTCACTACGAGCAGTACTTC. Filled out from reference TRBV7-9 and TRBJ2-7, the complete variable domain reads DTGVSQNPRHKITKRGQNVTFRCDPISEHNRLYWYRQTLGQGPEFLTYFQNEAQLEKSRLLSDRFSAERPKGSFSTLEIQRTEQGDSAMYLCASSLPGPHYEQYFGPGTRLTVT.

V and J are TRBV28 and TRBJ2-7, with TRBD1 identical over 9 bases. Germline V CDR1 and CDR2: MDHEN, SYDVKM. The V and J ends lost 6 bases and 5 bases, in that order; junction bases with no gene match: 11. CDR3 length: 15 residues. For the CDR3, the DNA is TGTGCCAGCAGCCGCCGAGGGACAGGGTATGACGAGCAGTACTTC. It translates to CASSRRGTGYDEQYF.

This chain connects TRBV27 to TRBJ1-6; the D is unclear. Trimming cost V 4 bases and J 8 bases, with 9 bases left between them. This CDR3 has 13 residues. Germline CDR1 reads MNHEY; CDR2 reads SMNVEV (reference sequence). The CDR3 bases are TGTGCCAGCAGTTCTAGTTGGTATTCACCCCTCCACTTT. Amino acid sequence: CASSSSWYSPLHF.

This clone appeared a few times. The chain couples TRBV19 to TRBJ1-1; no clear D gene. The CDR3 covers 13 residues. V lost 3 bases and J 3 bases, leaving 8 bases between the germline ends. CDR1 is LNHDA, CDR2 SQIVND, per germline (reference sequence). The CDR3 reads CASSIGWDTEAFF. The CDR3 nucleotides are TGTGCCAGTAGTATTGGCTGGGACACTGAAGCTTTCTTT. The variable domain in full, with the rest retrieved from reference TRBV19 and TRBJ1-1, is DGGITQSPKYLFRKEGQNVTLSCEQNLNHDAMYWYRQDPGQGLRLIYYSQIVNDFQKGDIAEGYSVSREKKESFPLTVTSAQKNPTAFYLCASSIGWDTEAFFGQGTRLTVV.

V and J are TRBV20-1 and TRBJ2-1; possible D gene TRBD1, 6 bases. The CDR3 covers 11 residues. Germline V gives CDR1 DFQATT, CDR2 SNEGSKA (reference sequence). Trimming took 2 bases from V and 7 from J, leaving 6 bases between them. This chain's CDR3 is CSARRGNEQFF. DNA of the CDR3: TGCAGTGCTAGAAGGGGGAATGAGCAGTTCTTC.

In this sample, this clone turned up a few times. V gene TRBV4-3 combines with J gene TRBJ2-6; no firm D call. Looked up from germline, CDR1 is LGHNA and CDR2 is YSLEER. V was cut by 0 bases and J by 0 bases, with 9 bases left in between. The CDR3 is 17 residues long. The CDR3 nucleotides are TGCGCCAGCAGCCAAGATCCTGGGGTCTCTGGGGCCAACGTCCTGACTTTC. Translation gives CASSQDPGVSGANVLTF.

The chain is built from TRBV24-1 and TRBJ2-1, with D tentatively TRBD2 (6 bases). Germline V CDR1 and CDR2: KGHDR, SFDVKD. V was clipped by 5 bases and J by 0 bases, with 7 bases between them. This CDR3 comprises 14 residues. The CDR3 DNA reads TGTGCCACCAGTGCGACTAGCTCCTACAATGAGCAGTTCTTC. It specifies CATSATSSYNEQFF.

The V gene is TRBV19, the J gene TRBJ1-1; D perhaps matches TRBD1 (6 bases). Trimming removed 10 bases from V and 0 bases from J, with 12 bases in between. This CDR3 contains 13 residues. The germline gives CDR1 LNHDA, CDR2 SQIVND (reference sequence). CDR3 coding DNA: TGTGCCACCAGTAGGACAGTGAACACTGAAGCTTTCTTT. It translates to CATSRTVNTEAFF. The variable domain in full, with the rest retrieved from reference TRBV19 and TRBJ1-1, is DGGITQSPKYLFRKEGQNVTLSCEQNLNHDAMYWYRQDPGQGLRLIYYSQIVNDFQKGDIAEGYSVSREKKESFPLTVTSAQKNPTAFYLCATSRTVNTEAFFGQGTRLTVV.